These T cell receptor beta chains were read from a single sample in a study of CD8+ T cells in alopecia areata. Some clones are missing from TCRdb's copy, which holds only in-frame ones; the method was immunoSEQ multiplex PCR. The table has more than 130,000 clones, roughly four fifths seen once; the top ten hold 20% to 25%. The material sequenced was CD8+ T cells sorted from blood, taken at week 4, from a patient treated with tofacitinib. These receptors were taken from a human donor with alopecia areata. CDR3s include the opening cysteine and the closing phenylalanine or tryptophan. A D gene is named only where the DNA matches it firmly. The size of a clone is reported for some rows only, either as once, few or many, or as a class for expanded clones.

>TRBJ2-2|once|-|TRBV30
TGTGCCTGGAGTTTTGGCAGGGTCACCGGGGAGCTGTTTTTT
CAWSFGRVTGELFF
>TRBJ2-1|-|-|TRBV4-1
TGCGCCAGCAGCCCCCCTCGGGTGGCAGTCACCAATGAGCAGTTCTTC
CASSPPRVAVTNEQFF
>TRBJ2-1|few|-|TRBV11-2
TGTGCCAGCAAATATTGGGGTGAGAATGAGCAGTTCTTC
CASKYWGENEQFF
>TRBJ2-2|-|-|TRBV5-1
TGCGCCAGCAGCCAAGGGACTGGCCGGGAGCTGTTTTTT
CASSQGTGRELFF
>TRBJ2-7|few|TRBD1|TRBV27
TGTGCCAGCAGTTTAGTGGGGGACAGGTTCTACGAGCAGTACTTC
CASSLVGDRFYEQYF
>TRBJ2-1|-|-|TRBV29-1
TGCAGCGTTTCAACAGGGAGCAATGAGCAGTTCTTC
CSVSTGSNEQFF
>TRBJ2-5|-|-|TRBV15
TGTGCCACCAGCAGAGGGGACATCAACTGGGAGACCCAGTACTTC
CATSRGDINWETQYF
>TRBJ2-3|-|-|TRBV19
TGTGCCAGTAGTATAGGTGGGAGAAGCACAGATACGCAGTATTTT
CASSIGGRSTDTQYF
>TRBJ2-7|-|TRBD1|TRBV30
TGTGCCTGGAGTATGGGACAGGGTATAGACGAGCAGTACTTC
CAWSMGQGIDEQYF
>TRBJ2-3|-|-|TRBV23-1
TGCGCCAGCAGTCGAGCGACAGATACGCAGTATTTT
CASSRATDTQYF
>TRBJ1-4|-|-|TRBV6-5
TGTGCCAGCAGTTACATAGGAGGAGGAGAGGAAAAACTGTTTTTT
CASSYIGGGEEKLFF
>TRBJ2-1|-|-|TRBV4-1
TGCGCCAGCAGCCAAGGTCTGTACGCCGATGAGCAGTTCTTC
CASSQGLYADEQFF
>TRBJ2-7|-|-|TRBV7-9
TGTGCCAGCAGCCACGCTGGTTGGAGGGCGGAATACGAGCAGTACTTC
CASSHAGWRAEYEQYF
>TRBJ2-7|-|-|TRBV4-3
TGCGCCAGCAGCCAAGGAGTCGCGGAGTTATCCTACGAGCAGTACTTC
CASSQGVAELSYEQYF